This T cell receptor beta chain is drawn from a study of identical twins. Points from the study as a whole: Modeled out-of-frame TCR alpha sharing in monozygotic twins fell below observed levels.

This clonotype came up many times. Its cognate antigen is unknown. In TCRdb, the 5' RACE reads were re-called with MiXCR into one record per CDR3 protein. The sample lists hundreds of thousands of distinct CDR3 sequences, around 7% occurring once. These data were also reused for a study on yellow fever vaccine responses in identical twins. That work states: Twins' vaccine T cell responses reportedly seemed partly convergent and partly personalized.

Material for sequencing was memory (CD45RO+) T cells sorted from blood. The receptor comes from a woman aged 18 to 35 in good health.

CDR3 region: CASTRGGVSNTEAFF. CDR3 DNA sequence: TGTGCCAGCACCCGAGGCGGGGTATCGAACACTGAAGCTTTCTTT. The chain carries TRBV12-3 or TRBV12-4 and TRBJ1-1; D call uncertain. V was clipped by 7 bases and J by 1 base, with 16 bases between them. This CDR3 has 15 residues.